Below, 7 T cell receptor beta chains from the same sample are listed, as sequenced in a study of CXCR3-negative and CXCR3-positive naive CD8 T cells. Broader study findings: TRB CDR3s of CXCR3-positive naive cells were more hydrophobic than those of CXCR3-negative naive cells.

Their cognate antigens are unknown. With UMI labels, 5' RACE was used to prepare the TRB cDNA libraries. TCRdb re-called the 5' RACE reads; one entry per CDR3 protein, DNA not given. The sample spans 100,000 or so distinct CDR3 sequences; the ten largest clones claim around 0.36%. Input material: naive CXCR3+ CD8+ T cells from blood. This sample's subset: CD45RO-CCR7+CD27+CD95- naive CD8+ T cells expressing CXCR3 (TNR3+). The receptors derive from a human donor in good health. Some clones in this sample may be carry-over from other donors' samples.

This rearrangement joins TRBV15 to TRBJ2-1. The CDR3 is 13 amino acids. Germline CDR1 and CDR2: LNHNV and YYDKDF (reference sequence). The CDR3 protein is CATSEGYNNEQFF. The full variable domain, completed using reference TRBV15 and TRBJ2-1, is DAMVIQNPRYQVTQFGKPVTLSCSQTLNHNVMYWYQQKSSQAPKLLFHYYDKDFNNEADTPDNFQSRRPNTSFCFLDIRSPGLGDTAMYLCATSEGYNNEQFFGPGTRLTVL.

The chain uses TRBV2 and TRBJ2-7; TCRdb gives TRBD2 as the D gene, but with no DNA this cannot be confirmed. Germline values: CDR1 SNHLY, CDR2 FYNNEI. The CDR3 is 11 amino acids. Here the CDR3 reads CASRAGGEQYF.

V and J are TRBV6-2 or TRBV6-3 and TRBJ2-1; TCRdb gives TRBD2 as the D gene, but with no DNA this cannot be confirmed. Germline V CDR1 and CDR2: MNHEY, SVGEGT. CDR3 length: 18 amino acids. This CDR3 is CASRTREGSGGAYNEQFF.

The gene calls are TRBV5-1 and TRBJ1-2; as DNA is missing, the TRBD1 call by TCRdb cannot be tested. CDR3 length equals 12 residues. Germline assignment: CDR1 SGHRS and CDR2 YFSETQ. CDR3 sequence: CASRGADYGYTF. The whole variable domain, filled in from reference TRBV5-1 and TRBJ1-2, reads KAGVTQTPRYLIKTRGQQVTLSCSPISGHRSVSWYQQTPGQGLQFLFEYFSETQRNKGNFPGRFSGRQFSNSRSEMNVSTLELGDSALYLCASRGADYGYTFGSGTRLTVV.

V usage is TRBV27 and J usage is TRBJ2-1; as DNA is missing, the TRBD1 call by TCRdb cannot be tested. The CDR3 loop spans 14 amino acids. Looked up from germline, CDR1 is MNHEY and CDR2 is SMNVEV (reference sequence). The CDR3 protein is CASSSTGGLNEQFF.

The gene calls are TRBV7-6 and TRBJ2-7; TCRdb returns TRBD2, unconfirmable since there is no DNA. Germline CDR1 reads SGHVS; CDR2 reads FNYEAQ. This CDR3 is 14 amino acids long. CDR3 loop: CASSATSGGDEQYF.

V is TRBV4-3 and J is TRBJ1-2. The CDR3 totals 16 residues. Germline-derived CDR1 and CDR2 are LGHNA and YSLEER. CDR3 residues: CASSQDWSGGMEDYTF.